This T cell receptor (beta chain) was observed in a study of T-cell reconstitution after alpha-beta-depleted transplantation in children. Germline V gene data show CDR1 as DFQATT and CDR2 as SNEGSKA (reference sequence). The CDR3 is 14 amino acids. V was shortened by 2 bases and J by 2 bases, with 12 bases between the two germline ends. Unique molecular identifiers were used in preparing the TCRbeta library. TCRdb re-called the PCR reads through MiXCR, storing one row per CDR3 protein. The sample records some 300,000 distinct CDR3 sequences, around a tenth being singletons. This clonotype turned up a few times.

The sample here was PBMCs from the stem cell graft donor, taken from the stem cell graft. The rearrangement joins TRBV20-1 to TRBJ1-1, with D unresolved. The receptor was derived from a human donor who donated a stem cell graft to a child with acute lymphoblastic leukemia. CDR3 in amino acids: CSARPERRNTEAFF. DNA of the CDR3: TGCAGTGCTAGACCTGAACGGAGAAACACTGAAGCTTTCTTT.